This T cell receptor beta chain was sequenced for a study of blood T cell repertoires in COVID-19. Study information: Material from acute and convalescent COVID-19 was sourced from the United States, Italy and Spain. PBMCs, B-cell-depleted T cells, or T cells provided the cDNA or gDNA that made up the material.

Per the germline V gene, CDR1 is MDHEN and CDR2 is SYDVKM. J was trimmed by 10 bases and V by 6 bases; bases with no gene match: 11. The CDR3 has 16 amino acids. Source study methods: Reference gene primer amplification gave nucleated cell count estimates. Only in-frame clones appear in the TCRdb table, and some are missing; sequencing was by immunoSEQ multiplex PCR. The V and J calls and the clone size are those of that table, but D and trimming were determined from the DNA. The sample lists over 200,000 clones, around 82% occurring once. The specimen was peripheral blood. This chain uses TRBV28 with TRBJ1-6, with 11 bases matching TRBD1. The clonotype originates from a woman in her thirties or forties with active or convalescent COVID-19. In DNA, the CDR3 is TGTGCCAGCAGCATGCCCCCGGGACAGGGGGAATCACCCCTCCACTTT. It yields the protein CASSMPPGQGESPLHF.